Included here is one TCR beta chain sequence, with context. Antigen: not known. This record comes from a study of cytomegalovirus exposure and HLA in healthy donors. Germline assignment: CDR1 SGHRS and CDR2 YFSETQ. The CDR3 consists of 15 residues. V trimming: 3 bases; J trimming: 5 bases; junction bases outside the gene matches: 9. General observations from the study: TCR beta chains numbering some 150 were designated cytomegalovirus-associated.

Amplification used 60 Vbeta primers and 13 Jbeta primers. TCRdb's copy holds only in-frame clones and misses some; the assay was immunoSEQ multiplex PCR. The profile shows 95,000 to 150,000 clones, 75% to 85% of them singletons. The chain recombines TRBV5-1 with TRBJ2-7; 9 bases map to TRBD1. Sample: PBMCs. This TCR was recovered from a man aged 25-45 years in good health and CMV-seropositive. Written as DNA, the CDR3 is TGCGCCAGCAGCTCCGGGGGGACAGGGCCCGACGAGCAGTACTTC. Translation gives CASSSGGTGPDEQYF.